The text below deals with one TCR beta chain. Its antigen is unknown. The germline V gene encodes CDR1 SGHKS and CDR2 YYEKEE (reference sequence). The germline V and J ends were trimmed by 6 bases and 1 base, with 11 bases remaining between them. CDR3 size: 14 residues. MiXCR, run by TCRdb on the reads, gives a single entry per CDR3 protein. This table holds about 280,000 distinct CDR3 sequences, 22% found once. The sample belongs to a study of T cell repertoires in cytomegalovirus infection. The overall study: Shared public TCR beta signatures pointed to both CMV infection and a matching HLA type. General study points: Summed frequency of shared TCR beta families picked out CMV carriers who also had the relevant HLA.

Sample: cultured PBMCs, taken from culture after CMV antigen stimulation. The chain has TRBV5-5 and TRBJ2-1; the D call may be TRBD1 or TRBD2 (5 bases each). The TCR sequence derives from a human donor in good health (CMV status not recorded). Some clones in this sample may be carry-over from other donors' samples. CDR3 residues: CASKEGYSYNEQFF. DNA for the CDR3: TGTGCCAGCAAAGAGGGGTATTCCTACAATGAGCAGTTCTTC.